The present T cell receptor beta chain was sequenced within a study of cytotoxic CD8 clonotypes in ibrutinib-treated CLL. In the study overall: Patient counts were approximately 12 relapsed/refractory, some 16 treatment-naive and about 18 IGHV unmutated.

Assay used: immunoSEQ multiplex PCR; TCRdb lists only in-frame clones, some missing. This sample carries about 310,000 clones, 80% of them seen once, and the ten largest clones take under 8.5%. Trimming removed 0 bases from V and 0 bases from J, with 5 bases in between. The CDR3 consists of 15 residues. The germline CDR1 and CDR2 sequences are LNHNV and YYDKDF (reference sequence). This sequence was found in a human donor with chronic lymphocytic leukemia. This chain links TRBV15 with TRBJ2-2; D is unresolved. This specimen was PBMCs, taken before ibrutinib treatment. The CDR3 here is CATSRDYTNTGELFF. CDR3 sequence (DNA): TGTGCCACCAGCAGAGATTACACGAACACCGGGGAGCTGTTTTTT.